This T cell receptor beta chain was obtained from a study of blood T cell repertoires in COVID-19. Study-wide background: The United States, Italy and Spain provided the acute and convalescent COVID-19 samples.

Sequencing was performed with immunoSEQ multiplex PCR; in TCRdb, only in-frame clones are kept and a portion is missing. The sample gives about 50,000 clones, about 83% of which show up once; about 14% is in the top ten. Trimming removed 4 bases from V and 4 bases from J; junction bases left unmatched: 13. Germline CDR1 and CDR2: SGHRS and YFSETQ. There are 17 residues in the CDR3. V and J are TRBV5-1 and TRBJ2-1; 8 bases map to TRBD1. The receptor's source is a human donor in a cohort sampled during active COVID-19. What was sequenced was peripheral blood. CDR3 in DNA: TGCGCCAGCAGCACCAGGGGGCCCAGTTTGAGGTACAATGAGCAGTTCTTC. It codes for CASSTRGPSLRYNEQFF.